This T cell receptor beta chain was obtained from a study of shared clonotypes between healthy human individuals (dated by TCRdb to the early 2020s). For context, the study as a whole: A few men and a couple of women, aged 18 to 49 years, made up the cohort. Per donor, leukapheresis produced somewhere between about 0.9 and 9.5 billion PBMCs. Different laboratories and diverse techniques were used to prepare libraries and sequence TCR repertoires, to increase sequencing depth and limit assay-specific biases. To estimate repertoire size and how much clonotypes are shared between individuals, the study performed deep sequencing of blood TCR repertoires from roughly five healthy adults. For each donor, CD4 naive and CD4 memory were each given three plates, CD8 naive was given two plates, and CD8 memory was given one plate. The paper as a whole reports these results and caveats: The genetic and exposure-history diversity represented was limited by the small number of donors. Sharing across several donors was observed for around 5% of naive CD4, 3.5% of naive CD8, 2.3% of memory CD4, and around 0.44% of memory CD8 clonotypes. Compared with non-shared clonotypes, clonotypes shared by all four sorted-subset donors had higher generation probabilities. Rarefaction of sorted-subset datasets indicated incomplete sequencing despite the large sequencing depth. Naive subsets generally had larger estimated clonotype richness than memory subsets. Sampling was restricted to blood, and TCR repertoires in tissue are likely to differ from TCR repertoires in blood. Pairwise subsampling led to the expectation that sequencing depth would affect the degree of clonotype sharing among donors.

CD8 naive samples consisted of CD45RO-negative cells that were positively selected for CCR7, yielding a CD45RA+CCR7+ population without TemRA cells. Donors were healthy HIV-negative adults with no recently reported acute infections or vaccinations. Only Caucasian adults living in Nashville, Tennessee, USA were represented among the donors. After blood collection by leukapheresis, PBMCs were isolated using Ficoll-Histopaque density gradient centrifugation and then cryopreserved in the vapor phase of liquid nitrogen. Analytical flow cytometry was used to check the purity and quantity of each magnetically sorted T cell population. Genomic DNA was isolated from every sorted fraction and measured by UV absorbance on a Nanodrop 2000c. Using the deep immunoSEQ assay, TCR CDR3 regions were amplified from genomic DNA by multiplex PCR. For each cell subset, the extracted genomic DNA was distributed evenly across all wells of several immunoSEQ 96-well plates, and each plate served as one replicate. Each replicate PCR for sorted subsets received around 210 ng genomic DNA, equal to roughly 33,000 T cell genomes. The purified libraries were quantified using a Qubit 3.0 fluorometer, sized with a Bioanalyzer 2100, and then quantified again using the KAPA Library Quantification kit. Each immunoSEQ 96-well plate was sequenced on its own single-read 150-cycle Illumina NextSeq 550 flow cell. The source study handled its data this way. Because the immunoSEQ output held only junctional sequences and lacked quality scores, the filtering could not match the filtering applied to full-length reads. Sequences were annotated with PyIR, a Python wrapper for IgBLAST v1.9, using IMGT germline references to assign V/J genes and CDR3. Reads were removed for weak V/J assignments (E-value above 1e-6), missing CDR3, stop codons, out-of-frame junctions, or ambiguous translated residues. V3J clonotypes were defined as sequences sharing an identical inferred V gene, J gene, and CDR3 amino acid sequence. Percentage overlap between repertoires was computed as shared unique clonotypes divided by the size of the smaller repertoire. Repertoire richness was assessed with RTK rarefaction, the Chao1 estimator, and Recon v2.1 estimates of unobserved clonotypes. Generation probabilities were computed with OLGA for all TCRbeta clonotypes obtained by the gDNA method from a few donors. TCRdb carries this immuneACCESS record with in-frame sequences only. Its versions omit some clonotypes, under half of them owing to an unresolved V gene in the studies checked, with the rest unexplained. V, J and clone size reflect that table, while D and trimming were determined from the DNA. This sample holds millions of clones; about 94% were observed only once. The ten largest account for about 1.1% of the sample.

For this clone: Its antigen target is currently unknown. There are no base qualities to consult, and no much larger clone falls within one base.

The material sequenced was naive CD8+ T cells sorted from blood. This specimen's cell subset or site label, per the study, means: CD45RA+CCR7+. This receptor was obtained from a man aged 18-30 years in good health.

Here the CDR3 is given as CASSYPAGTLQDEQYF. The DNA reads TGTGCCAGCAGTTACCCGGCCGGGACCCTCCAGGACGAGCAGTACTTC. The rearrangement combines TRBV6-6 with TRBJ2-7; the D gene cannot be resolved beyond TRBD1 or TRBD2, each matching 5 bases. Reading from cysteine to phenylalanine, the CDR3 counts 16 amino acids. Only the CDR3 region is kept as DNA, spanning 48 bases read in frame from base 1. V and J are truncated by 2 bases and 5 bases respectively, leaving an intervening sequence of 19 bases. Via the germline V gene (reference sequence), CDR1 is MNHNY and CDR2 SVGAGI.